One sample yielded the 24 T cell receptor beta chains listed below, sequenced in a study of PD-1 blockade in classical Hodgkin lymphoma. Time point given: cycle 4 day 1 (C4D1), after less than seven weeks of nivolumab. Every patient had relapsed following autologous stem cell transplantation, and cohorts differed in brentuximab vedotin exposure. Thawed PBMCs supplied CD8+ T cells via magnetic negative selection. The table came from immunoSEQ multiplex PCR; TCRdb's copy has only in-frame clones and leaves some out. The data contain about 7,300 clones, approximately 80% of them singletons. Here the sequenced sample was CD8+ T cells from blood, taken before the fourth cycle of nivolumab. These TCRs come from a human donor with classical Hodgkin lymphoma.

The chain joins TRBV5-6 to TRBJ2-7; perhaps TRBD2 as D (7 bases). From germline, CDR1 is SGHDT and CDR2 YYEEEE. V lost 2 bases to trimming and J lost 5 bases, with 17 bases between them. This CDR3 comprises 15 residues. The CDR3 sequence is CASSLVAGAINEQYF. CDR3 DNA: TGTGCCAGCAGCTTAGTCGCGGGGGCGATAAACGAGCAGTACTTC.

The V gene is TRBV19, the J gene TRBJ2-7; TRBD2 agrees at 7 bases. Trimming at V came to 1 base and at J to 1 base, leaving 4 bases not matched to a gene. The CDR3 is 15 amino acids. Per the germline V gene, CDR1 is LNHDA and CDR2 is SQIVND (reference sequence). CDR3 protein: CASSIGGGSSYEQYF. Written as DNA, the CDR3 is TGTGCCAGTAGTATAGGGGGCGGGAGTTCCTACGAGCAGTACTTC.

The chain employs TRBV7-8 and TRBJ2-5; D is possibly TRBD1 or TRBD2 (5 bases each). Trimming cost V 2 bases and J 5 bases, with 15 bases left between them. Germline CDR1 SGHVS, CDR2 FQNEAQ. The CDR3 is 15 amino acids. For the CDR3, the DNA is TGTGCCAGCAGCTTATCGTGGGGGAGTGGTGAGACCCAGTACTTC. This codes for CASSLSWGSGETQYF.

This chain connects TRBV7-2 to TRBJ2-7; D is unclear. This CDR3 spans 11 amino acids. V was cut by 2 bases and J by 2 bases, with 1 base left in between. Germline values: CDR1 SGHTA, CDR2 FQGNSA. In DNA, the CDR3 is TGTGCCAGCAGCTTACCCTACGAGCAGTACTTC. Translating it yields CASSLPYEQYF.

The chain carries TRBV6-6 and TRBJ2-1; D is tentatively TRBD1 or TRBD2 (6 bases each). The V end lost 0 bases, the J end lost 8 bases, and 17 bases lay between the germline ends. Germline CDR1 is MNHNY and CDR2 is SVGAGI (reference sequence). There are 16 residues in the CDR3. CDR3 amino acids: CASSYSPRGRVDEQFF. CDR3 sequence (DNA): TGTGCCAGCAGTTACTCCCCCCGGGGGCGGGTGGATGAGCAGTTCTTC.

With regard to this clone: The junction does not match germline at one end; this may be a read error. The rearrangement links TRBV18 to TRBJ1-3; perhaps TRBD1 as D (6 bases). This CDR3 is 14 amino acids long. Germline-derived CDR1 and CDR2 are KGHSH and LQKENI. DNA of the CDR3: TGTGCCAGCTCGAGCGGGACAACTGGAAACGCCATATATTTT. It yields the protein CASSSGTTGNAIYF.

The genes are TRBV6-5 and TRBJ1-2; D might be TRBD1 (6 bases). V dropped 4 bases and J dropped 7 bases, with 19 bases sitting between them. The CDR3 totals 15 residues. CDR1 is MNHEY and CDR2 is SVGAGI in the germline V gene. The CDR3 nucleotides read TGTGCCAGCAGTTCGACCCCCACAGGGCGGGGTGGCTACACCTTC. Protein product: CASSSTPTGRGGYTF.

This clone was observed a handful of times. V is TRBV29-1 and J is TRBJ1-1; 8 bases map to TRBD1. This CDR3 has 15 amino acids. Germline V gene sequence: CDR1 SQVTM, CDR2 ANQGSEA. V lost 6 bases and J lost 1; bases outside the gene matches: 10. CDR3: CSVAGTGLANTEAFF. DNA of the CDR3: TGCAGCGTCGCCGGGACAGGCCTCGCGAACACTGAAGCTTTCTTT.

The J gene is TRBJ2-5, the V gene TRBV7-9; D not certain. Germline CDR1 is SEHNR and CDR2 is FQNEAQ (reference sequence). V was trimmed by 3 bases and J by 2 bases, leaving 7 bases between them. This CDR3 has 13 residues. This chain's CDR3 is CASSFSLQETQYF. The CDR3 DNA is TGTGCCAGCAGCTTTTCCCTTCAAGAGACCCAGTACTTC.

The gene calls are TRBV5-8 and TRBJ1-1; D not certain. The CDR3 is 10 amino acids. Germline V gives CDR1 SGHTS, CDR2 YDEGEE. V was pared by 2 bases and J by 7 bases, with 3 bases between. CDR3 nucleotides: TGTGCCAGCAGCTTTTATGAAGCTTTCTTT. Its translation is CASSFYEAFF.

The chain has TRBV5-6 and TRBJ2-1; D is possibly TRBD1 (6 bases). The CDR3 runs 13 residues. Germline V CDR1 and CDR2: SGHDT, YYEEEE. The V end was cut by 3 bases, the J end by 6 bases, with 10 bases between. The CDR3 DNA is TGTGCCAGCAGCTCTCTCAGGGGCAATGAGCAGTTCTTC. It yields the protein CASSSLRGNEQFF.

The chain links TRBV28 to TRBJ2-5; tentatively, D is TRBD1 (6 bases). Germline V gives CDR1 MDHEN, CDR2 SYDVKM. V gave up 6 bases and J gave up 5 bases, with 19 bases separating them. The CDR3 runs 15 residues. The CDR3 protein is CASSPPPGDTETQYF. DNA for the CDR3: TGTGCCAGCAGCCCTCCCCCAGGGGATACGGAGACCCAGTACTTC.

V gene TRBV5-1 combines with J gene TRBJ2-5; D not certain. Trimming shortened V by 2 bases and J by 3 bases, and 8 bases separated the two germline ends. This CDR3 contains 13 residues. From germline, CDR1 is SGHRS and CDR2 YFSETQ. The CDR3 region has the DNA TGCGCCAGCAGCTTTGGAATGGAAGAGACCCAGTACTTC. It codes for CASSFGMEETQYF. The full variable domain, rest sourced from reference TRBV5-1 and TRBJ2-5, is KAGVTQTPRYLIKTRGQQVTLSCSPISGHRSVSWYQQTPGQGLQFLFEYFSETQRNKGNFPGRFSGRQFSNSRSEMNVSTLELGDSALYLCASSFGMEETQYFGPGTRLLVL.

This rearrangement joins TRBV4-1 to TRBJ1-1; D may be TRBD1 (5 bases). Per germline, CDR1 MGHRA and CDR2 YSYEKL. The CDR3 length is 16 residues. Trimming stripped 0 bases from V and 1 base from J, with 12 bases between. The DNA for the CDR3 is TGCGCCAGCAGCCAAGACCCCGGGACGGGGAACACTGAAGCTTTCTTT. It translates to CASSQDPGTGNTEAFF.

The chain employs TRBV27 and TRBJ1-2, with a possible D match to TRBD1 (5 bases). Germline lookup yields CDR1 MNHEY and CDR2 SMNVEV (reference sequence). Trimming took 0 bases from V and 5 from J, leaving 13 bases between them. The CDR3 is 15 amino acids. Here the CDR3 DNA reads TGTGCCAGCAGTTTATCGCCAGGGCCTATGTATGGCTACACCTTC. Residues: CASSLSPGPMYGYTF.

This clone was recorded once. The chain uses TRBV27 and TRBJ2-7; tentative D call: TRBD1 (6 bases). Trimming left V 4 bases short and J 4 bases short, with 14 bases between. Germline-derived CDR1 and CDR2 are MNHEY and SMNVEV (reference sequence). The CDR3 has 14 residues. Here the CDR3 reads CASSSGTFWYEQYF. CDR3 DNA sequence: TGTGCCAGCAGTTCTGGGACATTTTGGTACGAGCAGTACTTC.

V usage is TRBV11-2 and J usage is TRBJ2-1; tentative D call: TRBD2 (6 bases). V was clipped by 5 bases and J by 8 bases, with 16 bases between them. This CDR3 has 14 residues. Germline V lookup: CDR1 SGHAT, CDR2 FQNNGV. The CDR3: CASSPRGGPDEQFF. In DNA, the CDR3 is TGTGCCAGCAGCCCCCGTGGAGGGCCGGATGAGCAGTTCTTC.

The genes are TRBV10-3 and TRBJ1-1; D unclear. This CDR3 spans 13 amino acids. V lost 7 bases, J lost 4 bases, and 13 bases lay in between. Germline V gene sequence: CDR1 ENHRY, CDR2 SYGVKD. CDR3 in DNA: TGTGCCATCACTACCGCGGGGAGCACTGAAGCTTTCTTT. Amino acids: CAITTAGSTEAFF.

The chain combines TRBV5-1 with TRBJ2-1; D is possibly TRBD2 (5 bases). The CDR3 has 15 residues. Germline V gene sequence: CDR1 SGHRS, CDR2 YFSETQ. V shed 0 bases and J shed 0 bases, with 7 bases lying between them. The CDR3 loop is CASSLDSGSYNEQFF. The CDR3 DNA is TGCGCCAGCAGCTTGGACAGCGGCTCCTACAATGAGCAGTTCTTC.

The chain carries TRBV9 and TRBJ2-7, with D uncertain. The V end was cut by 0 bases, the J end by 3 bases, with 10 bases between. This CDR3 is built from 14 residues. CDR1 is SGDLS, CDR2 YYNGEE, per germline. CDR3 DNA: TGTGCCAGCAGCGTAGCCCCCACGGGCTACGAGCAGTACTTC. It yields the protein CASSVAPTGYEQYF.

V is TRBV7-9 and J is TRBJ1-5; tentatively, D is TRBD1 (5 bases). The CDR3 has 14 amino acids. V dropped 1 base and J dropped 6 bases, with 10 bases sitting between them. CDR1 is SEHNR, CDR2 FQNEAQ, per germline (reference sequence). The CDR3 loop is CASSLGREGQPQHF. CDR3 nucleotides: TGTGCCAGCAGCTTAGGCAGGGAAGGTCAGCCCCAGCATTTT.

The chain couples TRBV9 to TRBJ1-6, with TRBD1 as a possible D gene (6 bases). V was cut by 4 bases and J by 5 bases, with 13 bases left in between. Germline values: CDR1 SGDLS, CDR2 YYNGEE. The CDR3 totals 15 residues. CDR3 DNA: TGTGCCAGCAGCAGAGGGGGGAGAGATAATTCACCCCTCCACTTT. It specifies CASSRGGRDNSPLHF.

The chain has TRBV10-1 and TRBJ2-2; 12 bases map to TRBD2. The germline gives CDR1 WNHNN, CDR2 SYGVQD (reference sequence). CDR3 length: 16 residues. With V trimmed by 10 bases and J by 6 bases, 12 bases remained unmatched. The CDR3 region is CATQPPGLAGPGELFF. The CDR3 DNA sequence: TGCGCCACTCAACCCCCGGGACTAGCGGGTCCCGGGGAGCTGTTTTTT.

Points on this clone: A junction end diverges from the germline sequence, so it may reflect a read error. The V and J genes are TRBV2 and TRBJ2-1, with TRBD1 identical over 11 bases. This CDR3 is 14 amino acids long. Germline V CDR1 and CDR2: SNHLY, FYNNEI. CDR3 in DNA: TGTGCCGGCAGGGGACAGGGGGGTCCCAATGAGCAGTTCTTC. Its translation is CAGRGQGGPNEQFF.